One and the same sample provided the 18 T cell receptor beta chains below, sequenced in a study. MiXCR, run by TCRdb on the 5' RACE reads, gives a single entry per CDR3 protein. This repertoire shows approximately 60,000 distinct CDR3 sequences, 28% found once; its top ten account for approximately 3.2%. The sequenced sample was tumor-infiltrating memory CD4+ T cells sorted from the breast tumor. The subset here: memory CD4+ T cells, CD4+CD45RO+CD25-. These receptors all stem from a female donor with breast cancer.

V is TRBV5-1 and J is TRBJ2-7; D not certain. CDR1 is SGHRS, CDR2 YFSETQ, per germline. This CDR3 is built from 11 residues. Trimming shortened V by 4 bases and J by 6 bases, and 8 bases separated the two germline ends. The CDR3, as DNA: TGCGCCAGCAGCAGAAGTCGCGAGCAGTACTTC. Its protein product is CASSRSREQYF. Complete variable domain (other parts from reference TRBV5-1 and TRBJ2-7): KAGVTQTPRYLIKTRGQQVTLSCSPISGHRSVSWYQQTPGQGLQFLFEYFSETQRNKGNFPGRFSGRQFSNSRSEMNVSTLELGDSALYLCASSRSREQYFGPGTRLTVT.

CDR3 region: CSANGETQYF. The DNA for the CDR3 is TGCAGTGCAAACGGGGAGACCCAGTACTTC. The rearrangement joins TRBV20-1 to TRBJ2-5; D gene uncertain. CDR1 and CDR2 (germline): DFQATT, SNEGSKA (reference sequence). V was clipped by 6 bases and J by 5 bases, with 7 bases between them. The CDR3 has 10 amino acids.

In its sample, this clonotype was seen a few times. CDR3 protein: CASSYSGPERQYF. The CDR3 nucleotides are TGTGCCAGCAGTTACTCAGGCCCAGAACGGCAGTACTTC. The chain has TRBV6-6 and TRBJ2-5, with unresolved D. In germline, CDR1 is MNHNY, CDR2 SVGAGI (reference sequence). This CDR3 has 13 amino acids. V lost 0 bases, J lost 11 bases, and 13 bases lay in between.

The rearrangement joins TRBV5-1 to TRBJ2-3; tentative D call: TRBD2 (6 bases). This CDR3 comprises 15 residues. V lost 6 bases to trimming and J lost 0 bases, with 14 bases between them. Germline V gene sequence: CDR1 SGHRS, CDR2 YFSETQ. The CDR3 region has the DNA TGCGCCAGCAACTTAGACGGGGGTAGCACAGATACGCAGTATTTT. Amino acid sequence: CASNLDGGSTDTQYF.

This clonotype was detected a few times. V gene TRBV6-6 combines with J gene TRBJ1-2, with D possibly being TRBD1 (5 bases). Trimming took off 5 bases at V and 8 bases at J, with 9 bases between the two ends. The CDR3 is 11 amino acids. Germline lookup yields CDR1 MNHNY and CDR2 SVGAGI (reference sequence). The CDR3 sequence is CASSLGTGYTF. DNA for the CDR3: TGTGCCAGCAGTCTGGGGACCGGCTACACCTTC.

The chain joins TRBV29-1 to TRBJ1-3; a weak D match, TRBD1 (5 bases). CDR1 is SQVTM, CDR2 ANQGSEA, per germline. This CDR3 contains 13 residues. Trimming removed 4 bases from V and 4 bases from J, with 11 bases in between. This chain's CDR3 is CSVVAGYGNTIYF. In nucleotides, the CDR3 is TGCAGCGTTGTGGCAGGGTACGGAAACACCATATATTTT.

The gene calls are TRBV4-3 and TRBJ2-3; 8 positions agree with TRBD2. The CDR3 runs 17 residues. V shed 1 base, J shed 3 bases, and the junction held 9 bases outside the gene matches. Germline V gives CDR1 LGHNA, CDR2 YSLEER. CDR3 sequence reads: CASSQASGGQSTDTQYF. The CDR3 nucleotides are TGCGCCAGCAGCCAAGCCTCGGGGGGGCAGTCGACAGATACGCAGTATTTT.

This chain joins TRBV14 and TRBJ1-4, with D unresolved. Germline V lookup: CDR1 SGHDN, CDR2 FVKESK. CDR3 length equals 14 residues. The V and J ends lost 1 base and 5 bases respectively, with 8 bases between them. DNA for the CDR3: TGTGCCAGCAGCCAAGGACGTGAGAATGAAAAACTGTTTTTT. This translates into CASSQGRENEKLFF.

This clonotype was observed at least ten times. The chain links TRBV6-5 to TRBJ1-1, with D maybe TRBD1 (6 bases). The CDR3 is 14 amino acids. Trimming left V 0 bases short and J 1 base short, with 6 bases between. Germline V CDR1 and CDR2: MNHEY, SVGAGI. CDR3 amino acids: CASSYSDRNTEAFF. CDR3 DNA sequence: TGTGCCAGCAGTTACTCGGACAGGAACACTGAAGCTTTCTTT.

V gene TRBV5-5 combines with J gene TRBJ1-2; D gene unclear. The CDR3 sequence is 16 residues long. V was pared by 4 bases and J by 2 bases, with 18 bases between. Per germline, CDR1 SGHKS and CDR2 YYEKEE (reference sequence). CDR3 amino acids: CASSPETHRTNYGYTF. The CDR3 DNA reads as TGTGCCAGCAGCCCCGAGACTCATAGGACGAACTATGGCTACACCTTC. The entire variable domain, with the rest obtained from reference TRBV5-5 and TRBJ1-2, is as follows: DAGVTQSPTHLIKTRGQQVTLRCSPISGHKSVSWYQQVLGQGPQFIFQYYEKEERGRGNFPDRFSARQFPNYSSELNVNALLLGDSALYLCASSPETHRTNYGYTFGSGTRLTVV.

In DNA, the CDR3 is TGTGCCAGCCGATACAGGGCGGTTAGCTCTGGGGCCAACGTCCTGACTTTC. The encoded protein is CASRYRAVSSGANVLTF. The gene calls are TRBV11-2 and TRBJ2-6; a weak D match, TRBD1 (6 bases). The CDR3 consists of 17 residues. CDR1 and CDR2 (germline): SGHAT, FQNNGV. Trimming took 8 bases from V and 0 from J, leaving 17 bases between them. The full variable domain, in which reference TRBV11-2 and TRBJ2-6 provide the parts outside the CDR3, is EAGVAQSPRYKIIEKRQSVAFWCNPISGHATLYWYQQILGQGPKLLIQFQNNGVVDDSQLPKDRFSAERLKGVDSTLKIQPAKLEDSAVYLCASRYRAVSSGANVLTFGAGSRLTVL.

The genes are TRBV7-2 and TRBJ1-2; no clear D. The germline V gene has CDR1 SGHTA and CDR2 FQGNSA. The V end lost 5 bases, the J end lost 5 bases, and 12 bases lay between the germline ends. This CDR3 is 13 amino acids long. Here the CDR3 DNA reads TGTGCCAGCAGCCCTTTACCCCGGTATGGCTACACCTTC. It is translated as CASSPLPRYGYTF.

This clonotype was detected a few times. The V call is TRBV12-3 or TRBV12-4, the J call TRBJ2-7; a weak D match, TRBD1 (5 bases). This CDR3 spans 14 amino acids. V was pared by 2 bases and J by 2 bases, with 10 bases between. The CDR3 loop reads CASSLMGQTYEQYF. The CDR3 DNA follows: TGTGCCAGCAGTTTAATGGGGCAAACCTACGAGCAGTACTTC.

This clonotype was counted only a few times. This CDR3 is CSARRGYEQYF. The DNA for the CDR3 is TGCAGTGCTAGAAGGGGCTACGAGCAGTACTTC. The J gene is TRBJ2-7, the V gene TRBV20-1; perhaps TRBD1 as D (5 bases). CDR3 length: 11 residues. From germline, CDR1 is DFQATT and CDR2 SNEGSKA (reference sequence). The V end was cut by 2 bases, the J end by 3 bases, with 5 bases between.

This clonotype showed up many times. V gene TRBV29-1 combines with J gene TRBJ1-2; no definite D call. V was trimmed by 6 bases and J by 2 bases, leaving 16 bases between them. Germline V gene data show CDR1 as SQVTM and CDR2 as ANQGSEA. The CDR3 is made up of 14 amino acids. DNA for the CDR3: TGCAGCGTCCGGCGGAGGGCCGAAAACTATGGCTACACCTTC. Amino acid sequence: CSVRRRAENYGYTF.

J is TRBJ1-5 and V is TRBV12-3 or TRBV12-4; D not certain. V dropped 5 bases and J dropped 8 bases, with 7 bases sitting between them. This CDR3 has 11 residues. The DNA of the CDR3 is TGTGCCAGCAGTCAAGCGGAGCCCCAGCATTTT. Encoded protein: CASSQAEPQHF.

The chain carries TRBV6-2 or TRBV6-3 and TRBJ1-2; D remains unclear. The CDR3 runs to 11 residues. Germline V gene sequence: CDR1 MNHEY, CDR2 SVGEGT. Trimming cost V 5 bases and J 4 bases, with 5 bases left between them. CDR3: CASSRSYGYTF. In DNA, the CDR3 is TGTGCCAGCAGTCGGTCCTATGGCTACACCTTC.

This clonotype was detected only a few times. J is TRBJ1-6 and V is TRBV4-3; possibly TRBD1 for D (5 bases). CDR3 length equals 14 residues. Trimming pared 5 bases from V and 10 bases from J, leaving 15 bases between. The germline gives CDR1 LGHNA, CDR2 YSLEER. The CDR3 reads CASSKDTVRSPLHF. CDR3 coding DNA: TGCGCCAGCAGCAAGGACACGGTGCGCTCACCCCTCCACTTT.